This T cell receptor beta chain was profiled in a study of blood T cell repertoires in COVID-19. Study-wide context: Sources were T cells, B-cell-depleted T cells, or PBMCs; the material itself was cDNA or gDNA.

CDR3 length equals 14 residues. V was pared by 4 bases and J by 5 bases, with 14 bases between. Germline CDR1 and CDR2: LGHDT and YNNKEL (reference sequence). Some clones are missing from TCRdb's copy, which holds only in-frame ones; the method was immunoSEQ multiplex PCR. The sample contains just under 50,000 clones, around 84% of which appear only once. The sequencing input was peripheral blood. The clonotype was recovered from a human donor in a cohort sampled during active COVID-19. The chain has TRBV3-1 (or the pseudogene TRBV3-2) and TRBJ2-5, with D perhaps matching TRBD2 (6 bases). The CDR3 bases are TGTGCCAGCAGCCCCGACCACGGAGGGGAGACCCAGTACTTC. It is translated as CASSPDHGGETQYF.